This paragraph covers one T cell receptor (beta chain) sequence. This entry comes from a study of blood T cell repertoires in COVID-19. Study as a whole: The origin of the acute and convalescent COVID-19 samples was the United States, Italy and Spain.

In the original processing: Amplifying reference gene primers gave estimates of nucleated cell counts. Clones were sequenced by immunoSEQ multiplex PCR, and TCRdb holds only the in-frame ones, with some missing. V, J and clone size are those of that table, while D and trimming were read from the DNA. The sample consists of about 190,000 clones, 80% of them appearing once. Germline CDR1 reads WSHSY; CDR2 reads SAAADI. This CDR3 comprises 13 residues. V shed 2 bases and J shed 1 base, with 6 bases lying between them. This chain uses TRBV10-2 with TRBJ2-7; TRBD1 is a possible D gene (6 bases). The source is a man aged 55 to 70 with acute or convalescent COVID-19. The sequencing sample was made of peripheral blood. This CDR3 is CASSEQGSYEQYF. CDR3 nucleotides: TGCGCCAGCAGTGAGCAGGGGTCCTACGAGCAGTACTTC.